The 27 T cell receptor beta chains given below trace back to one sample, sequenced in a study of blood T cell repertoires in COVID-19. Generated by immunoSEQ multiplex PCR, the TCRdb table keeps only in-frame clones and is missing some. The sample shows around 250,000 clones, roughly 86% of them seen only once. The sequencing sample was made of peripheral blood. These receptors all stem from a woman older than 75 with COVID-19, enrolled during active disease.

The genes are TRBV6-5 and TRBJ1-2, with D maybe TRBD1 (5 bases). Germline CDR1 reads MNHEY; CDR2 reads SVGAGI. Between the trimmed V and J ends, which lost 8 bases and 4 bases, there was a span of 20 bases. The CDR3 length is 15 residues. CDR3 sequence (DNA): TGTGCCAGCTGCCGGAGTGTAGGGGACTTCTATGGCTACACCTTC. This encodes CASCRSVGDFYGYTF.

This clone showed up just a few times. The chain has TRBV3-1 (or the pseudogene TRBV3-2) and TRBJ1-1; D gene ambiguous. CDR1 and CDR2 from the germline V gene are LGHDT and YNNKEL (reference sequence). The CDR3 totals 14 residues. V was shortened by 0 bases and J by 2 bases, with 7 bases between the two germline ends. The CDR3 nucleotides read TGTGCCAGCAGCCAAGATGACTTTAACACTGAAGCTTTCTTT. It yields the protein CASSQDDFNTEAFF.

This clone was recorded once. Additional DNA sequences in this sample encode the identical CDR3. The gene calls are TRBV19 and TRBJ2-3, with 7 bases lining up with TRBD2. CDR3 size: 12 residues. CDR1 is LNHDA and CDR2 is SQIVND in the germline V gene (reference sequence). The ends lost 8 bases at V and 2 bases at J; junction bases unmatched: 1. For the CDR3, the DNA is TGTGCCAGTCGGGACTACACAGATACGCAGTATTTT. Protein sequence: CASRDYTDTQYF.

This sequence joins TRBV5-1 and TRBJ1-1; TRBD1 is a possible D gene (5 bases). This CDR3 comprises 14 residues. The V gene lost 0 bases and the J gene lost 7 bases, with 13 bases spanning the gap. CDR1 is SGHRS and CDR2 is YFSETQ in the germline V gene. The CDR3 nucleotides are TGCGCCAGCAGCTTGGGTAATAGCGGGGGTGAAGCTTTCTTT. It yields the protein CASSLGNSGGEAFF.

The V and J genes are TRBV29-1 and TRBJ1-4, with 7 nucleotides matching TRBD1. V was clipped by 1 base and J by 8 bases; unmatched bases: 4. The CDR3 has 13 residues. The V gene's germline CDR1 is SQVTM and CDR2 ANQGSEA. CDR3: CSVEVSRGEKLFF. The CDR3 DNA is TGCAGCGTTGAAGTGAGCAGGGGGGAAAAACTGTTTTTT.

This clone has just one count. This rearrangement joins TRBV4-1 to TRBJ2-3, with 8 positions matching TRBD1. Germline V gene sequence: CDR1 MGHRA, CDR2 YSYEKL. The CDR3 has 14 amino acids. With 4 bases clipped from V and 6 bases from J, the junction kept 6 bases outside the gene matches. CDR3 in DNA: TGCGCCAGCAGCCGTGGCAGGGGGCGCGATACGCAGTATTTT. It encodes CASSRGRGRDTQYF.

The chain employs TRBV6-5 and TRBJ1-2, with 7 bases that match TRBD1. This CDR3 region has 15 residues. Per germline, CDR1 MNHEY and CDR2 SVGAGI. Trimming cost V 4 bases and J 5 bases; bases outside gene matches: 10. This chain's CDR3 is CASSSQRQGGYGYTF. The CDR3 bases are TGTGCCAGCAGTTCCCAGAGACAGGGAGGTTATGGCTACACCTTC.

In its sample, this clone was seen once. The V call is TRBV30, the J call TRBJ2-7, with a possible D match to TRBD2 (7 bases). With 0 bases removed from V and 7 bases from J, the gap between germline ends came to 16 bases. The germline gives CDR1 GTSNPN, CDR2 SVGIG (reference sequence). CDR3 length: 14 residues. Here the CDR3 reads CAWSVRGGASEQYF. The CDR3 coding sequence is TGTGCCTGGAGTGTACGAGGGGGGGCGAGTGAGCAGTACTTC.

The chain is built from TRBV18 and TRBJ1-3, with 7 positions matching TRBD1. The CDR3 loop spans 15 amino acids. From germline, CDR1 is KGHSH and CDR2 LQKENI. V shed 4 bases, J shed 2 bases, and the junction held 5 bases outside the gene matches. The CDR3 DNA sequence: TGTGCCAGCTCACAAACAGGGGACGCTGGAAACACCATATATTTT. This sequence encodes CASSQTGDAGNTIYF.

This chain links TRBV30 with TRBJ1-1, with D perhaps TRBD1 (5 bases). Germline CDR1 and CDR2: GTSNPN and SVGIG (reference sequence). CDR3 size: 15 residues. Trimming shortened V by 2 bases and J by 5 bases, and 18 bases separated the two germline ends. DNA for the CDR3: TGTGCCTGGAGTTTATGGGCTCAGGGAAGGACTGAAGCTTTCTTT. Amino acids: CAWSLWAQGRTEAFF.

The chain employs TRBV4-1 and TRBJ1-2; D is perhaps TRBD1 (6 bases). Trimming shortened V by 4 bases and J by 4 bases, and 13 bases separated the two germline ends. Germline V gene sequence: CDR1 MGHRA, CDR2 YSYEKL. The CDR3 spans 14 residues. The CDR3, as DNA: TGCGCCAGCAGCCGGGGGGGCAGCATCTATGGCTACACCTTC. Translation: CASSRGGSIYGYTF.

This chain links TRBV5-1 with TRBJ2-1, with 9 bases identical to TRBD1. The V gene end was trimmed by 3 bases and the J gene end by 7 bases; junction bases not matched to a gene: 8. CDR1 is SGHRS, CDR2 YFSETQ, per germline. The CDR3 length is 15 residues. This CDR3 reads CASSSQGQGRNEQFF. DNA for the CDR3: TGCGCCAGCAGCTCCCAGGGACAGGGCCGGAATGAGCAGTTCTTC.

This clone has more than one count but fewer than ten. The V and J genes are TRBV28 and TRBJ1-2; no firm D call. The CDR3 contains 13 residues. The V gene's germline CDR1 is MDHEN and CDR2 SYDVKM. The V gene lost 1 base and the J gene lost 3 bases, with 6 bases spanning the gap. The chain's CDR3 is CASSLSQYYGYTF. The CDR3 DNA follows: TGTGCCAGCAGTTTATCACAGTACTATGGCTACACCTTC.

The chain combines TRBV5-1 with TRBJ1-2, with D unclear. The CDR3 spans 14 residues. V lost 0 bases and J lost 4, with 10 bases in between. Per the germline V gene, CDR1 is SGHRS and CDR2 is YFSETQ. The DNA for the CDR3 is TGCGCCAGCAGCTTGGAAACAGCTTCCTATGGCTACACCTTC. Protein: CASSLETASYGYTF.

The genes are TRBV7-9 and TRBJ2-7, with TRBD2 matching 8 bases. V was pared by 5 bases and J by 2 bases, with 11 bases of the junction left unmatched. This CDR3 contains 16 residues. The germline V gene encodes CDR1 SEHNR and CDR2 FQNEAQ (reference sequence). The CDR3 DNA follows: TGTGCCAGCAGCCCCGGGGGGGAAGGGTTTCCCTACGAGCAGTACTTC. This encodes CASSPGGEGFPYEQYF. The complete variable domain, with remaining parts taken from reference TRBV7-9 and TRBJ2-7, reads DTGVSQNPRHKITKRGQNVTFRCDPISEHNRLYWYRQTLGQGPEFLTYFQNEAQLEKSRLLSDRFSAERPKGSFSTLEIQRTEQGDSAMYLCASSPGGEGFPYEQYFGPGTRLTVT.

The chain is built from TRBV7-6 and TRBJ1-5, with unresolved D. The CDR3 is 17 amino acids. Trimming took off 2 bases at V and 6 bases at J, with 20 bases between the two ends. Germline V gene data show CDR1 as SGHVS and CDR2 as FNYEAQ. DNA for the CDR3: TGTGCCAGCAGCTTATCCGGACGGGGAACAGAGATTCAGCCCCAGCATTTT. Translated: CASSLSGRGTEIQPQHF.

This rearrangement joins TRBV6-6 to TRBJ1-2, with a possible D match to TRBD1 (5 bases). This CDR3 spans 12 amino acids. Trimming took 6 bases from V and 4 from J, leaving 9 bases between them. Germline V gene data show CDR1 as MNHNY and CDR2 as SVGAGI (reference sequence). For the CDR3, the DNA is TGTGCCAGCAGCCAAGACAGCTATGGCTACACCTTC. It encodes CASSQDSYGYTF.

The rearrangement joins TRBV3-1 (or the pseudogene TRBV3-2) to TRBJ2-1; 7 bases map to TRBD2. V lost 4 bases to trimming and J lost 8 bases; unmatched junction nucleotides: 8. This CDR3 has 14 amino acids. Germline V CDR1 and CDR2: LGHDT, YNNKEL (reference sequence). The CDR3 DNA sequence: TGTGCCAGCAGCCCCCCCCGGACTAGGGATGAGCAGTTCTTC. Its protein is CASSPPRTRDEQFF.

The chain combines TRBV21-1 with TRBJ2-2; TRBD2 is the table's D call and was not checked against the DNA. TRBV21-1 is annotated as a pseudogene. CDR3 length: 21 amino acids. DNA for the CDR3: TGTGCCAGCAGCAAAGTCTCTAGCGGGGGGCTCAGACCCGCGACGACCGGGGAGCTGTTTTTT. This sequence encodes CASSKVSSGGLRPATTGELFF.

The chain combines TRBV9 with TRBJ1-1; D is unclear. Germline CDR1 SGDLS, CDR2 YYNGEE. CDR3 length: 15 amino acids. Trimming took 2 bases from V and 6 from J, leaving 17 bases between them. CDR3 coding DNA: TGTGCCAGCAGCGTCGAACCGACGGGAAGCTCTGAAGCTTTCTTT. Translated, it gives CASSVEPTGSSEAFF. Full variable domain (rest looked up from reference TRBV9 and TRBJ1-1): DSGVTQTPKHLITATGQRVTLRCSPRSGDLSVYWYQQSLDQGLQFLIQYYNGEERAKGNILERFSAQQFPDLHSELNLSSLELGDSALYFCASSVEPTGSSEAFFGQGTRLTVV.

The CDR3 reads CASSPGQGGGANEKLFF. As DNA, the CDR3 is TGCGCCAGCAGCCCAGGACAGGGAGGAGGTGCTAATGAAAAACTGTTTTTT. The V call is TRBV4-3, the J call TRBJ1-4; TRBD1 matches at 8 bases. The germline CDR1 and CDR2 sequences are LGHNA and YSLEER. This CDR3 spans 17 amino acids. The ends lost 4 bases at V and 3 bases at J; junction bases unmatched: 10.

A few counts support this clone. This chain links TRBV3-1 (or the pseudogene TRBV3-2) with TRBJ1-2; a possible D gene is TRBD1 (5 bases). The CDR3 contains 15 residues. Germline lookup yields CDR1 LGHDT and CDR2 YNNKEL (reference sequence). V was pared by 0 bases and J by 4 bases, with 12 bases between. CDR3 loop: CASSQDWQGIYGYTF. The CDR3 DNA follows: TGTGCCAGCAGCCAAGATTGGCAGGGAATCTATGGCTACACCTTC.

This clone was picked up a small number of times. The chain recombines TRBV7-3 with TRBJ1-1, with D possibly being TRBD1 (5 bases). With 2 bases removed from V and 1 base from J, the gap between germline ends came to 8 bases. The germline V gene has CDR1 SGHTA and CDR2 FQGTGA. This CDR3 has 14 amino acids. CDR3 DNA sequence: TGTGCCAGCAGCTTAGGGGGGAGGAACACTGAAGCTTTCTTT. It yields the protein CASSLGGRNTEAFF.

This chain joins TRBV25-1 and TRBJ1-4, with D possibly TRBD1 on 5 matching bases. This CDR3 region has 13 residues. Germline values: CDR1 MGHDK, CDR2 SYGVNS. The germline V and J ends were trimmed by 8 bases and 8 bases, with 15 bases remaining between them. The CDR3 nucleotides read TGTGCCAGCGGGGGGATATCAGGGGAAAAACTGTTTTTT. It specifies CASGGISGEKLFF.

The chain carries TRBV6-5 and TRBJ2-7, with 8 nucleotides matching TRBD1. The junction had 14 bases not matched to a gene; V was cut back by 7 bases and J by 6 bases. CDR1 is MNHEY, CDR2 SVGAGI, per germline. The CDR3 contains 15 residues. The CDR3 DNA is TGTGCCAGCATCCAAACATGGACAGGGTCTGGCGAGCAGTACTTC. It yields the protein CASIQTWTGSGEQYF.

CDR3 amino acids: CASRPTGTGNTEAFF. CDR3 DNA sequence: TGTGCCAGCAGACCTACCGGGACAGGGAACACTGAAGCTTTCTTT. This rearrangement joins TRBV13 to TRBJ1-1; 8 nucleotides align to TRBD1. Trimming cost V 6 bases and J 1 base; bases outside gene matches: 7. This CDR3 spans 15 amino acids. The germline CDR1 and CDR2 sequences are PRHDT and FYEKMQ (reference sequence).

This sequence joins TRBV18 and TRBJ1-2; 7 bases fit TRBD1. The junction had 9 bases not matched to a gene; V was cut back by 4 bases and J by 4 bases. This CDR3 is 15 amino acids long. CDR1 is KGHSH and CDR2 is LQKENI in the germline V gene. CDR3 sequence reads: CASSLTGTEAYGYTF. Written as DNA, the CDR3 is TGTGCCAGCTCACTCACCGGGACAGAGGCCTATGGCTACACCTTC.